Detailed here is one TCR beta chain. The target antigen is unknown. This record belongs to a study of T cell responses to AZD1222 COVID-19 vaccine. Study-wide points: Only 5 to 7 individuals given AZD1222 were seropositive at baseline. When two AZD1222 doses had been given, Spike-specific TCR breadth and depth rose.

In germline, CDR1 is SEHNR, CDR2 FQNEAQ (reference sequence). V lost 6 bases and J 5 bases, leaving 16 bases between the germline ends. The CDR3 sequence is 15 residues long. Method: immunoSEQ multiplex PCR; TCRdb's copy keeps in-frame clones and lacks some. The sample holds 130,000 or so clones, 92% seen once. Sequences were derived from peripheral blood, sampled on day 0 of AZD1222 vaccination. V gene TRBV7-9 combines with J gene TRBJ2-2; D is uncertain. The TCR comes from an adult in good health. The CDR3: CASRKGPLWTGELFF. In DNA, the CDR3 is TGTGCCAGCAGGAAGGGCCCCCTGTGGACCGGGGAGCTGTTTTTT.